This TCR beta chain was captured by sequencing in a study of STAT3 mutations in large granular lymphocyte leukemia. The overall study: Among longitudinally sequenced T-LGLL patients, roughly half had canonical activating STAT3 mutations detected. General study findings and limits: A small but highly pathogenic clone may have been missed. Every T-cell large granular lymphocyte leukemia patient had at least one immunodominant TCR beta clonotype.

V was shortened by 7 bases and J by 1 base, with 15 bases between the two germline ends. The CDR3 spans 15 residues. Germline CDR1 and CDR2: SNHLY and FYNNEI. Libraries were prepared by immunoSEQ multiplex PCR; TCRdb keeps only in-frame clonotypes and omits some of them. The sample lists approximately 42,000 clones, roughly three quarters occurring once. This clone was counted once. Its antigen is still unknown. The sample comprised PBMCs. The TCR was taken from a human donor with T large granular lymphocyte leukemia. Some clones in this sample may be carry-over from other donors' samples. V and J are TRBV2 and TRBJ2-3, with D tentatively TRBD2 (6 bases). CDR3 sequence (DNA): TGTGCCAGCAATGGGGGAGGAATCGGCACAGATACGCAGTATTTT. Translating it yields CASNGGGIGTDTQYF.